This TCR beta chain was retrieved from a study of blood T cell repertoires in COVID-19. About the research overall: The cDNA or gDNA used as material had been derived from T cells, B-cell-depleted T cells, or PBMCs.

Per the study methods: By means of reference gene primer amplification, nucleated cell counts were estimated. Profiling relied on immunoSEQ multiplex PCR, and the TCRdb table lists in-frame clones only, not all of them. That table supplies the V and J calls and clone size; D and trimming were determined from the DNA. The sample contains some 200,000 clones, roughly 82% of which appear only once. Germline CDR1 is PRHDT and CDR2 is FYEKMQ (reference sequence). The CDR3 length is 15 residues. Trimming pared 1 base from V and 3 bases from J, leaving 13 bases between. This chain links TRBV13 with TRBJ2-7, with TRBD2 as a possible D gene (5 bases). The sequencing sample was made of peripheral blood. This clonotype originated in a woman aged 40 to 50 with acute or convalescent COVID-19. The CDR3 sequence: CASSLVEGGYYEQYF. In DNA form, the CDR3 reads TGTGCCAGCAGCTTAGTTGAAGGAGGATACTACGAGCAGTACTTC. Complete variable domain (other parts from reference TRBV13 and TRBJ2-7): AAGVIQSPRHLIKEKRETATLKCYPIPRHDTVYWYQQGPGQDPQFLISFYEKMQSDKGSIPDRFSAQQFSDYHSELNMSSLELGDSALYFCASSLVEGGYYEQYFGPGTRLTVT.